Listed below are T cell receptor beta chains from one sample, sequenced in a study of T cell changes during pregnancy in multiple sclerosis. The table came from immunoSEQ multiplex PCR; TCRdb's copy has only in-frame clones and leaves some out. The sample lists about 60,000 clones; around 90% were seen once. The sample consisted of peripheral blood, taken before pregnancy. These receptors originate from a female donor with multiple sclerosis, enrolled in a pregnancy study. The CDR3 runs from the conserved cysteine through the conserved F or W. Fields, in order: clone size, J gene, V gene, D gene, CDR3 protein, CDR3 DNA. A D gene is named only where the DNA matches it firmly. A clone size is listed for some rows: how often the clone was seen (once, few, many), or a class if it is expanded.

-	TRBJ1-1	TRBV30	-	CAWSGGSLTEAFF	TGTGCCTGGAGTGGTGGCTCCCTCACTGAAGCTTTCTTT
-	TRBJ2-7	TRBV6-5	-	CASRSGTSYEQYF	TGTGCCAGCAGGTCCGGGACATCCTACGAGCAGTACTTC
-	TRBJ1-6	TRBV7-6	TRBD1	CASSLTGTGALSYNSPLHF	TGTGCCAGCAGCTTAACCGGGACAGGGGCCCTATCCTATAATTCACCCCTCCACTTT
-	TRBJ2-6	TRBV7-6	-	CASSEQGAGANVLTF	TGTGCCAGCAGCGAACAGGGTGCTGGGGCCAACGTCCTGACTTTC
-	TRBJ1-2	TRBV2	-	CASITEDGYTF	TGTGCCAGCATTACGGAGGATGGCTACACCTTC
-	TRBJ1-5	TRBV9	-	CASSVAENQPQHF	TGTGCCAGCAGCGTAGCGGAGAATCAGCCCCAGCATTTT
-	TRBJ2-7	TRBV4-3	TRBD1	CASSPQGRTYEQYF	TGCGCCAGCAGCCCACAGGGGCGTACCTACGAGCAGTACTTC
-	TRBJ2-1	TRBV25-1	TRBD2	CASSASGGVSYNEQFF	TGTGCCAGCAGTGCCAGCGGGGGGGTGTCCTACAATGAGCAGTTCTTC
-	TRBJ2-7	TRBV7-3	-	CASSLNGGGQSYEQYF	TGTGCCAGCAGCTTGAACGGCGGGGGCCAATCCTACGAGCAGTACTTC
-	TRBJ2-7	TRBV30	-	CAWSPGHLDRYEQYF	TGTGCCTGGAGTCCGGGACACCTAGACAGATACGAGCAGTACTTC
-	TRBJ2-7	TRBV7-2	TRBD2	CASSSGLAVEQYF	TGTGCCAGCAGCTCGGGACTAGCGGTCGAGCAGTACTTC
-	TRBJ1-2	TRBV19	-	CASSPTGPGYTF	TGTGCCAGTAGTCCCACAGGACCCGGCTACACCTTC
-	TRBJ2-7	TRBV5-7	TRBD2	CASSPGTSLDEQYF	TGTGCCAGCAGCCCCGGGACTAGCTTAGACGAGCAGTACTTC
-	TRBJ2-7	TRBV5-1	-	CASSLAGGNYEQYF	TGCGCCAGCAGCTTGGCCGGCGGGAACTACGAGCAGTACTTC
-	TRBJ1-2	TRBV19	-	CASSILSNYGYTF	TGTGCCAGTAGTATTTTATCTAACTATGGCTACACCTTC
-	TRBJ2-3	TRBV29-1	-	CSAETTSTDTQYF	TGCAGCGCCGAGACTACTAGCACAGATACGCAGTATTTT
-	TRBJ1-1	TRBV7-3	-	CASSLHTSTEAFF	TGTGCCAGCAGCTTACACACCTCCACTGAAGCTTTCTTT
-	TRBJ1-2	TRBV2	TRBD1	CASSEARSGGSGYTF	TGTGCCAGCAGTGAAGCGCGGTCAGGGGGGAGTGGCTACACCTTC
-	TRBJ2-1	TRBV7-9	TRBD2	CASSLLRGGSNEQFF	TGTGCCAGCAGCTTATTGCGGGGGGGCAGCAATGAGCAGTTCTTC
once	TRBJ2-5	TRBV5-1	TRBD1	CASSEPDRGWETQYF	TGCGCCAGCAGCGAACCGGACAGGGGCTGGGAGACCCAGTACTTC
-	TRBJ2-7	TRBV4-3	TRBD2	CASSQDGRGGEQYF	TGCGCCAGCAGCCAAGATGGGCGGGGGGGGGAGCAGTACTTC
-	TRBJ2-3	TRBV19	TRBD2	CASSIEGRRGGTDTQYF	TGTGCCAGTAGTATAGAGGGTCGGCGGGGGGGCACAGATACGCAGTATTTT
-	TRBJ1-2	TRBV27	-	CASSLSARPHYGYTF	TGTGCCAGCAGTTTATCGGCCAGGCCACACTATGGCTACACCTTC
-	TRBJ1-1	TRBV19	-	CASSIDRVNTEAFF	TGTGCCAGTAGTATAGACAGGGTGAACACTGAAGCTTTCTTT
-	TRBJ2-5	TRBV30	TRBD1	CAWGFKGGLKIQETQYF	TGTGCCTGGGGTTTTAAAGGGGGCCTAAAGATCCAAGAGACCCAGTACTTC
-	TRBJ2-3	TRBV7-8	TRBD1	CASSPRGLIGTDTQYF	TGTGCCAGCAGCCCCAGGGGGTTAATCGGCACAGATACGCAGTATTTT
-	TRBJ2-7	TRBV7-2	-	CASSLDQGWGEQYF	TGTGCCAGCAGCTTAGATCAGGGGTGGGGTGAGCAGTACTTC
-	TRBJ2-5	TRBV5-8	TRBD2	CASSSGLAGGETQYF	TGTGCCAGCAGCTCCGGACTAGCGGGGGGGGAGACCCAGTACTTC
-	TRBJ1-5	TRBV6-5	-	CASSTDRNGNQPQHF	TGTGCCAGCAGCACCGACAGGAACGGCAATCAGCCCCAGCATTTT
-	TRBJ2-5	TRBV10-1	-	CASRLAGTDDQETQYF	TGCGCCAGCAGACTAGCCGGGACGGATGATCAAGAGACCCAGTACTTC
-	TRBJ1-1	TRBV6-1	-	CATRTVFNMNTEAFF	TGTGCCACCAGGACAGTGTTTAACATGAACACTGAAGCTTTCTTT
-	TRBJ2-5	TRBV15	-	CATSRGDPRGETQYF	TGTGCCACCAGCAGAGGGGACCCCCGGGGGGAGACCCAGTACTTC
-	TRBJ1-6	TRBV7-2	-	CASSLVGGAGSYGNSPLHF	TGTGCCAGCAGCTTAGTTGGGGGGGCAGGGAGCTATGGTAATTCACCCCTCCACTTT
-	TRBJ1-2	TRBV9	-	CASSVGPGLNYGYTF	TGTGCCAGCAGCGTCGGTCCAGGGTTGAACTATGGCTACACCTTC
-	TRBJ1-3	TRBV15	-	CATSRERSSGNTIYF	TGTGCCACCAGCAGAGAACGGAGCTCTGGAAACACCATATATTTT
once	TRBJ2-1	TRBV2	TRBD2	CASSSSGDPSYNEQFF	TGTGCCAGCAGTTCAAGCGGGGACCCCTCCTACAATGAGCAGTTCTTC
-	TRBJ1-2	TRBV12-5	-	CASGLARVEGYTF	TGTGCTAGTGGTTTGGCCCGCGTGGAGGGCTACACCTTC
-	TRBJ1-1	TRBV10-3	TRBD1	CAIRDSTGDHTEAFF	TGTGCCATCAGGGATTCAACAGGGGATCACACTGAAGCTTTCTTT
-	TRBJ1-6	TRBV9	TRBD1	CASSVTRTGSSPLHF	TGTGCCAGCAGCGTAACAAGGACAGGGAGTTCACCCCTCCACTTT
-	TRBJ1-1	TRBV11-2	-	CASSLSGKQAFF	TGTGCCAGCAGCTTGTCAGGGAAGCAAGCTTTCTTT
once	TRBJ2-7	TRBV11-2	-	CASSLRVRGGEQYF	TGTGCCAGCAGCTTGAGAGTCAGGGGTGGCGAGCAGTACTTC
-	TRBJ2-2	TRBV9	TRBD2	CASSAGLSGGLTNTGELFF	TGTGCCAGCAGCGCTGGACTAAGCGGGGGGTTAACGAACACCGGGGAGCTGTTTTTT
-	TRBJ1-1	TRBV19	-	CASSLTLNTEAFF	TGTGCCAGTAGTTTAACATTGAACACTGAAGCTTTCTTT
-	TRBJ1-2	TRBV5-4	-	CASSLKGPPYGYTF	TGTGCCAGCAGCTTGAAGGGGCCTCCCTATGGCTACACCTTC
-	TRBJ2-7	TRBV7-2	-	CASSRRFLTPEQYF	TGTGCCAGCAGCAGGAGGTTTCTCACCCCTGAGCAGTACTTC
once	TRBJ2-7	TRBV11-2	TRBD1	CASSFSGTASYEQYF	TGTGCCAGCAGCTTTTCCGGGACAGCTAGCTACGAGCAGTACTTC
-	TRBJ2-3	TRBV9	-	CASSVAIQGPPEDTDTQYF	TGTGCCAGCAGCGTAGCAATCCAAGGCCCCCCGGAGGACACAGATACGCAGTATTTT
-	TRBJ2-7	TRBV19	-	CVITSGEQYF	TGTGTCATAACCTCAGGCGAGCAGTACTTC
-	TRBJ2-7	TRBV29-1	-	CSVEDFVSAGHYEQYF	TGCAGCGTTGAAGATTTTGTTTCGGCAGGGCACTACGAGCAGTACTTC
-	TRBJ2-7	TRBV30	TRBD1	CAWSIFRDRVLSSYEQYF	TGTGCCTGGAGTATATTCCGGGACAGGGTCCTGTCCTCCTACGAGCAGTACTTC
-	TRBJ1-5	TRBV30	-	CAWSGITENQPQHF	TGTGCCTGGAGTGGAATTACTGAGAATCAGCCCCAGCATTTT
-	TRBJ1-1	TRBV5-6	TRBD1	CASSTGQGANTEAFF	TGTGCCAGCAGCACGGGACAGGGGGCGAACACTGAAGCTTTCTTT
-	TRBJ2-7	TRBV13	TRBD1	CASSPPGQRGSYEQYF	TGTGCCAGCAGCCCGCCGGGACAGAGAGGCTCCTACGAGCAGTACTTC
-	TRBJ2-7	TRBV6-5	-	CASSRGAPSYEQYF	TGTGCCAGCTCCCGAGGAGCCCCCTCCTACGAGCAGTACTTC
-	TRBJ2-1	TRBV7-2	TRBD1	CASSFAPGQASSSYNEQFF	TGTGCCAGCAGCTTTGCCCCGGGACAGGCCTCGAGCTCCTACAATGAGCAGTTCTTC
once	TRBJ1-1	TRBV11-3	TRBD1	CASSFSGTANTEAFF	TGTGCCAGCAGCTTTTCCGGGACAGCTAACACTGAAGCTTTCTTT